In this sample, the clone carrying this T cell receptor (beta chain) turned up a few times. Its antigen is undetermined. In the original workflow: ImmunoSEQ only sent back junction sequences with no quality scores, so filtering was done differently. Libraries were prepared by immunoSEQ multiplex PCR; TCRdb keeps only in-frame clonotypes and omits some of them. V, J and clone size were drawn from that table, and D and trimming were deduced from the DNA. The sample has approximately 500,000 clones; 81% are singletons. Trimming removed 4 bases from V and 2 bases from J, with 10 bases in between. The CDR3 has 14 residues. CDR1 is SNHLY and CDR2 is FYNNEI in the germline V gene. The sample is drawn from a study of shared clonotypes between healthy human individuals. None of the donors, who were healthy HIV-negative adults, had recently had acute infections or vaccinations. Study observations and caveats: With few donors, the genetic and exposure-history diversity represented was limited. Sequencing depth was a factor that was expected to affect clonotype sharing among donors.

This clonotype was obtained from a middle-aged woman in good health. Some clones in this sample may be carry-over from other donors' samples. Material: PBMCs. The gene calls are TRBV2 and TRBJ2-3; D is unclear. CDR3 protein: CASSASGSTDTQYF. For the CDR3, the DNA is TGTGCCAGCAGTGCATCCGGATCCACAGATACGCAGTATTTT.